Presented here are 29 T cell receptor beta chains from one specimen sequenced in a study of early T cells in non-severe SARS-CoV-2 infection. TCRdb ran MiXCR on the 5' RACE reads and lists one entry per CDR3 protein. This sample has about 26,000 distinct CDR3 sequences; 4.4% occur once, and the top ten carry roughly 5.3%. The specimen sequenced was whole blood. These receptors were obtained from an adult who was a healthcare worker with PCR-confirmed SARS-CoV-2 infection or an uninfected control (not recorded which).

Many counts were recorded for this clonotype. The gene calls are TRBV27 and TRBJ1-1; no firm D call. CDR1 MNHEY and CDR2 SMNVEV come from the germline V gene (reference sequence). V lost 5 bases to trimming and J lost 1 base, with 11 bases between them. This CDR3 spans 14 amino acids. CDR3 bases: TGTGCCAGCAGTCCTAGGGAGTCGAACACTGAAGCTTTCTTT. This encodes CASSPRESNTEAFF.

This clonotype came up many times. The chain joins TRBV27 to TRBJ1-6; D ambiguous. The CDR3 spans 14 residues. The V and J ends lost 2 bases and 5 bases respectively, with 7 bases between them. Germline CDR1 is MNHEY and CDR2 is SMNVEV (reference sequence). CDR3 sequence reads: CASSLGRNNSPLHF. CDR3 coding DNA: TGTGCCAGCAGTTTAGGCAGAAATAATTCACCCCTCCACTTT.

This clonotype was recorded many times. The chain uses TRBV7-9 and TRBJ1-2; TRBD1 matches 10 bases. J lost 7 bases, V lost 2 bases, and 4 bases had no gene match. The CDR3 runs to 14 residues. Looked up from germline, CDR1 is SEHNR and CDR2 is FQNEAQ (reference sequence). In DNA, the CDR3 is TGTGCCAGCAGCTTATCCCGGACAGGGGGTGGCTACACCTTC. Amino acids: CASSLSRTGGGYTF.

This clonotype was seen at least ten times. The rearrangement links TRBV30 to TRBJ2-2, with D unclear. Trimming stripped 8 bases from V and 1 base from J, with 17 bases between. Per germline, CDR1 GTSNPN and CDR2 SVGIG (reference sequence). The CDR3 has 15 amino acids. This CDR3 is CAAPSPVLNTGELFF. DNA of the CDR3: TGTGCCGCCCCATCCCCGGTTCTGAACACCGGGGAGCTGTTTTTT.

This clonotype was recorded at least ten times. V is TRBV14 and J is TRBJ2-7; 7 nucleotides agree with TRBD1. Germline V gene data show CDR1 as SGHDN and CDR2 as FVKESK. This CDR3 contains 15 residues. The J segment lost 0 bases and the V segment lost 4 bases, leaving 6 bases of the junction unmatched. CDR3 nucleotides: TGTGCCAGCAGCCTAGGACAGGTCAGCTCCTACGAGCAGTACTTC. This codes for CASSLGQVSSYEQYF.

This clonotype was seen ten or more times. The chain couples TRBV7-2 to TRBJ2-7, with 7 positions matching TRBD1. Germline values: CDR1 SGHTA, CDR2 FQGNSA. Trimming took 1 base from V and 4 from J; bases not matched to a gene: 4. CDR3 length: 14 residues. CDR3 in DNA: TGTGCCAGCAGCTTAGGGACAGGAGTGTACGAGCAGTACTTC. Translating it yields CASSLGTGVYEQYF.

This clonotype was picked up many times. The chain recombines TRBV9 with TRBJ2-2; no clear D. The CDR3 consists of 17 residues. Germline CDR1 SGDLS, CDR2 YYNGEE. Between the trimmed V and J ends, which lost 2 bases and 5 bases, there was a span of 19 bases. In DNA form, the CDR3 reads TGTGCCAGCAGCGTGGGCCTTGGAGCGTCGGTGACCGGGGAGCTGTTTTTT. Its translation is CASSVGLGASVTGELFF. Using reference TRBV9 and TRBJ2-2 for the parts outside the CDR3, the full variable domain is DSGVTQTPKHLITATGQRVTLRCSPRSGDLSVYWYQQSLDQGLQFLIQYYNGEERAKGNILERFSAQQFPDLHSELNLSSLELGDSALYFCASSVGLGASVTGELFFGEGSRLTVL.

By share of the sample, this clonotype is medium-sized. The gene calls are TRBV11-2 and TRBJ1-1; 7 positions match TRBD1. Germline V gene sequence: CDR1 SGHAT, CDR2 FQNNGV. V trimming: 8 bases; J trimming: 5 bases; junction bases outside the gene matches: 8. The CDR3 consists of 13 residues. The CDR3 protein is CASGSQGLTEAFF. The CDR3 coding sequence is TGTGCCAGCGGCTCACAGGGGTTGACTGAAGCTTTCTTT.

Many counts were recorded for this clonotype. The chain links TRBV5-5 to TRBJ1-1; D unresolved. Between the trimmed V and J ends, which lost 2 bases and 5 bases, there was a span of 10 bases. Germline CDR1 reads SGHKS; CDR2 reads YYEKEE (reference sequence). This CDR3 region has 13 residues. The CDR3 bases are TGTGCCAGCAGCTTAGGCGTTGGTACTGAAGCTTTCTTT. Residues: CASSLGVGTEAFF.

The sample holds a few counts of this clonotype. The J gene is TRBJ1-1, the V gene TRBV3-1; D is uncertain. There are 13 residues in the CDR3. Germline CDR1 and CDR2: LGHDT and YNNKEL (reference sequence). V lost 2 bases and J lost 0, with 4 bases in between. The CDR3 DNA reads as TGTGCCAGCAGCCAATATTTGAACACTGAAGCTTTCTTT. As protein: CASSQYLNTEAFF.

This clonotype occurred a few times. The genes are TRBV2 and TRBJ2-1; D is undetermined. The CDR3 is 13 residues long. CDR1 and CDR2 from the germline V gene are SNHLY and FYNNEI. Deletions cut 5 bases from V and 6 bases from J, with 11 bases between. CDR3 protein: CASSIDLANEQFF. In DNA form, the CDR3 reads TGTGCCAGCAGTATCGACTTGGCCAATGAGCAGTTCTTC.

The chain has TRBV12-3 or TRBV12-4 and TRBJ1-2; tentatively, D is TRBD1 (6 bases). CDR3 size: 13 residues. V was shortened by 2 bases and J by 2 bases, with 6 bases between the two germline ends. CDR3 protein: CASSLRGNYGYTF. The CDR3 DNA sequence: TGTGCCAGCAGTTTAAGGGGGAACTATGGCTACACCTTC.

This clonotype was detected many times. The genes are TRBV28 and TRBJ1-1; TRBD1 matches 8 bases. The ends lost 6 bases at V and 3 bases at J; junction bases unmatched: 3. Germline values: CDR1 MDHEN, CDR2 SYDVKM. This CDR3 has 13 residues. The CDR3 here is CASRGQDYTEAFF. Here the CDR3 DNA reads TGTGCCAGCAGGGGACAGGACTACACTGAAGCTTTCTTT.

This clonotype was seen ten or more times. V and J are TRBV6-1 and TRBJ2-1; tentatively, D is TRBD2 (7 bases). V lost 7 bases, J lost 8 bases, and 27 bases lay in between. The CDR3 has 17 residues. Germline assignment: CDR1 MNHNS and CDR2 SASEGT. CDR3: CASMGRGGRAAIYEQFF. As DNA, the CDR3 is TGTGCCAGCATGGGCAGGGGAGGGAGGGCGGCAATATATGAGCAGTTCTTC.

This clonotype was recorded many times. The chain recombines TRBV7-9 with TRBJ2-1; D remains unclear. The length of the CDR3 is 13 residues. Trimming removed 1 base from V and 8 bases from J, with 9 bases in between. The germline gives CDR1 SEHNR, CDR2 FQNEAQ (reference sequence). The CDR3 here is CASSLVYSDEQFF. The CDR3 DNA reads TGTGCCAGCAGCTTAGTATACTCCGATGAGCAGTTCTTC.

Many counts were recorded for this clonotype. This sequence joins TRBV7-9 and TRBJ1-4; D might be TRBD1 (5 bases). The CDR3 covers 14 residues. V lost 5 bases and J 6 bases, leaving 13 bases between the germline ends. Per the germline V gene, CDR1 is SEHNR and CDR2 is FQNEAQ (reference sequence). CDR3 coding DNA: TGTGCCAGCAGCACGCAGGGAGTAGATGAAAAACTGTTTTTT. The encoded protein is CASSTQGVDEKLFF.

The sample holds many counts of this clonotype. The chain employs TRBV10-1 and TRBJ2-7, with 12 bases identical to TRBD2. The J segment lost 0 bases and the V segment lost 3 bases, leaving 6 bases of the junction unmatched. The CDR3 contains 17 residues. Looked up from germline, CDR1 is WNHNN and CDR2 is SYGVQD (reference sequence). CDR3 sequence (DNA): TGCGCCAGCAGTGACGGACTAGCGGGGCCTGACTCCTACGAGCAGTACTTC. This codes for CASSDGLAGPDSYEQYF.

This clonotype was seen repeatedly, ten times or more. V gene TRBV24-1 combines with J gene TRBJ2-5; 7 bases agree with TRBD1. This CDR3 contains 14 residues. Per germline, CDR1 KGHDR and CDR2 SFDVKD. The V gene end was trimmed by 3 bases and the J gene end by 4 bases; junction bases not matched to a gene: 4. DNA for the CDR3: TGTGCCACCAGTGATGGAACAGGGGTAGAGACCCAGTACTTC. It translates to CATSDGTGVETQYF.

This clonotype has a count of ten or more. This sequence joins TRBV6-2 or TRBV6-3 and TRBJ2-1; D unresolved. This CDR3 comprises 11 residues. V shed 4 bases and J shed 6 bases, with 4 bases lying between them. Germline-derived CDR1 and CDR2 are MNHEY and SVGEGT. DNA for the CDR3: TGTGCCAGCAGTTCCAGCAATGAGCAGTTCTTC. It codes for CASSSSNEQFF.

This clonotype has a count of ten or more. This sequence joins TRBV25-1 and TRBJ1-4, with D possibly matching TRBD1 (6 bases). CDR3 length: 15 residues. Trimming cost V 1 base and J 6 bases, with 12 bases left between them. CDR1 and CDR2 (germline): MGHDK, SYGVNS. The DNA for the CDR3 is TGTGCCAGCAGTGAATGGCTAGGGGGTGATGAAAAACTGTTTTTT. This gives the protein CASSEWLGGDEKLFF.

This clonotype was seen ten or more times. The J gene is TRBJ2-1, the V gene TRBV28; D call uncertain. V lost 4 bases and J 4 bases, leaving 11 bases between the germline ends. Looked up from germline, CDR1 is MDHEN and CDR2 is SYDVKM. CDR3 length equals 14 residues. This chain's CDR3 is CASSYGDEYNEQFF. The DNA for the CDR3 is TGTGCCAGCAGTTATGGGGATGAATACAATGAGCAGTTCTTC.

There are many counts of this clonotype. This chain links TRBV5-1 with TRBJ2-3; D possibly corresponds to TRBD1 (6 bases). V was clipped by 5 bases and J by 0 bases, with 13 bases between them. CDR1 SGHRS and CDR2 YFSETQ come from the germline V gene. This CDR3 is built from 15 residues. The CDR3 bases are TGCGCCAGCAGTCGGGACATCCCTAGCACAGATACGCAGTATTTT. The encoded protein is CASSRDIPSTDTQYF.

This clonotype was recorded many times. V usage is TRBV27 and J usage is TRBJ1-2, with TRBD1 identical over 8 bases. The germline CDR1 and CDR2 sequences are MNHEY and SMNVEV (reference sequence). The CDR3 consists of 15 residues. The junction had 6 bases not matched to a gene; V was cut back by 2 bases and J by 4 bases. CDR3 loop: CASSLVDRVPYGYTF. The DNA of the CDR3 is TGTGCCAGCAGTTTAGTGGACAGGGTGCCCTATGGCTACACCTTC.

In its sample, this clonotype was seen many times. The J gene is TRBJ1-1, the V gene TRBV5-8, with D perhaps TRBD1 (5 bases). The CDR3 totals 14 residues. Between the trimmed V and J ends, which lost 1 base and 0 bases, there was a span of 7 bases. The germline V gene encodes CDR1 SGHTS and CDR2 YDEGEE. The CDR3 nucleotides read TGTGCCAGCAGCTTGCAGGGTATGAACACTGAAGCTTTCTTT. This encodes CASSLQGMNTEAFF.

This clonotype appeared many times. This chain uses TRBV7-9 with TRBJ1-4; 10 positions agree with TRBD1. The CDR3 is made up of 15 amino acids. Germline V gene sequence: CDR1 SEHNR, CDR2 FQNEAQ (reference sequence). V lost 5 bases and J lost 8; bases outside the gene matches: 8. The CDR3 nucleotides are TGTGCCAGCAGCCTCATGACAGGGGGCAACGAAAAACTGTTTTTT. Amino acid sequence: CASSLMTGGNEKLFF.

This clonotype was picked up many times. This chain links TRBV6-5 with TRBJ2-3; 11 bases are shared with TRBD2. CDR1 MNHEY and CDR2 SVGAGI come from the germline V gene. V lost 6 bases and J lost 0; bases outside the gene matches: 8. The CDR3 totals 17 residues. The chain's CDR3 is CASSPATSGASTDTQYF. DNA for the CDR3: TGTGCCAGCAGCCCCGCGACTAGCGGGGCTAGCACAGATACGCAGTATTTT.

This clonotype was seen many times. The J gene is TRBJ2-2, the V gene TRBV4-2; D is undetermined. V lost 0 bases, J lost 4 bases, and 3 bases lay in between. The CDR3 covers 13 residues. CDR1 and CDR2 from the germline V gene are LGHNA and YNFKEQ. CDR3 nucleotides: TGTGCCAGCAGCCAAGATCTCACCGGGGAGCTGTTTTTT. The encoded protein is CASSQDLTGELFF.

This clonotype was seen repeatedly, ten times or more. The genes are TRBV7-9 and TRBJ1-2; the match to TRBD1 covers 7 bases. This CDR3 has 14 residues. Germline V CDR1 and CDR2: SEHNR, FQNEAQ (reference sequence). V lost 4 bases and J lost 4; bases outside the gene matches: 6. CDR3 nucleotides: TGTGCCAGCAGCTCAAATGACAGGGTCTATGGCTACACCTTC. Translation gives CASSSNDRVYGYTF.

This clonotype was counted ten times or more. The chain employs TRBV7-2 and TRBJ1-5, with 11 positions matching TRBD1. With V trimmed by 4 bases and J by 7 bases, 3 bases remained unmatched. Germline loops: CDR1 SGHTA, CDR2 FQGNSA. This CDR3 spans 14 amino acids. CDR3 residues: CASSSGQGGQPQHF. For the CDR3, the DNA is TGTGCCAGCAGCTCGGGACAGGGGGGACAGCCCCAGCATTTT.